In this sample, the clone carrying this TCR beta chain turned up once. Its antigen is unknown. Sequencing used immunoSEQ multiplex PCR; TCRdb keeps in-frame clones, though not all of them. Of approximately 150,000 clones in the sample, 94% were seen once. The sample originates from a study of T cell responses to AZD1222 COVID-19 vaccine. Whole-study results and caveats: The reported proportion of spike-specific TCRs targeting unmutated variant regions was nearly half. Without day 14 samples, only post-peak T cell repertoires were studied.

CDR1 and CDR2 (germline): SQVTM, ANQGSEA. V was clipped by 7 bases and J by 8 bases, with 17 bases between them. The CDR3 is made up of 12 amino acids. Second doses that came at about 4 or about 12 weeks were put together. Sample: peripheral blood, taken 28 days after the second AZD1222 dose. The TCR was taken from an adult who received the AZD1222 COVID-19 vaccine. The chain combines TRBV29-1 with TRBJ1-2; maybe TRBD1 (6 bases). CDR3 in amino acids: CSGSQGREGYTF. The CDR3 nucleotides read TGCAGCGGATCACAGGGAAGGGAGGGCTACACCTTC.